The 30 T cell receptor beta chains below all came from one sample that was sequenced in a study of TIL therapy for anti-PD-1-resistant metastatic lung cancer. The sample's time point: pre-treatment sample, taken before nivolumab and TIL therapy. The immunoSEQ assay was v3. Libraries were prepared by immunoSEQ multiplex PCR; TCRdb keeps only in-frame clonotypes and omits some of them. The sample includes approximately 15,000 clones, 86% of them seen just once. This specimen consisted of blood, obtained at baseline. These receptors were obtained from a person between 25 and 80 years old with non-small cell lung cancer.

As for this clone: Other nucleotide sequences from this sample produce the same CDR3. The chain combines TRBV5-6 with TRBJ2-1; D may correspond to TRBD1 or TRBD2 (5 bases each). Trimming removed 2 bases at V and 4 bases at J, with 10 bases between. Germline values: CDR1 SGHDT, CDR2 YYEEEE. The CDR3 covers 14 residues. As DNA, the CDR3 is TGTGCCAGCAGCTTCCCGGGACCATACAATGAGCAGTTCTTC. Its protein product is CASSFPGPYNEQFF.

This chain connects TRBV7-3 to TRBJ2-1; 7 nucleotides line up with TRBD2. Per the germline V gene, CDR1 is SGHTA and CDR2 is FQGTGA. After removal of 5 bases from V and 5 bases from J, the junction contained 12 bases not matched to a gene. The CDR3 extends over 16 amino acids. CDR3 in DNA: TGTGCCAGCAGCCCCCTCGGGCGGGGGATCGACAATGAGCAGTTCTTC. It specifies CASSPLGRGIDNEQFF. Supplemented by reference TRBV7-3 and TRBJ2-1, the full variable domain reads GAGVSQTPSNKVTEKGKYVELRCDPISGHTALYWYRQSLGQGPEFLIYFQGTGAADDSGLPNDRFFAVRPEGSVSTLKIQRTERGDSAVYLCASSPLGRGIDNEQFFGPGTRLTVL.

The CDR3 loop is CASSKRYSPVEIAKNIQYF. Written as DNA, the CDR3 is TGTGCCAGTAGTAAGAGATATTCTCCCGTGGAAATAGCCAAAAACATTCAGTACTTC. The rearrangement joins TRBV19 to TRBJ2-4; no reliable D call. V lost 4 bases and J lost 0, with 22 bases in between. The CDR3 is 19 residues long. From germline, CDR1 is LNHDA and CDR2 SQIVND (reference sequence). The variable domain in full, completed from reference TRBV19 and TRBJ2-4, reads DGGITQSPKYLFRKEGQNVTLSCEQNLNHDAMYWYRQDPGQGLRLIYYSQIVNDFQKGDIAEGYSVSREKKESFPLTVTSAQKNPTAFYLCASSKRYSPVEIAKNIQYFGAGTRLSVL.

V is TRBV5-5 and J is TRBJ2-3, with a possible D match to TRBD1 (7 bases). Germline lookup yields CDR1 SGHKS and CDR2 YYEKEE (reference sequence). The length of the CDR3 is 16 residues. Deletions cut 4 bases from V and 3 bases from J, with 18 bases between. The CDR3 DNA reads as TGTGCCAGCAGCCTACCCGGAGGGGGCGGGACAGATACGCAGTATTTT. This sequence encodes CASSLPGGGGTDTQYF. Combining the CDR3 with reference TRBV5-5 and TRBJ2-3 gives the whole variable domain DAGVTQSPTHLIKTRGQQVTLRCSPISGHKSVSWYQQVLGQGPQFIFQYYEKEERGRGNFPDRFSARQFPNYSSELNVNALLLGDSALYLCASSLPGGGGTDTQYFGPGTRLTVL.

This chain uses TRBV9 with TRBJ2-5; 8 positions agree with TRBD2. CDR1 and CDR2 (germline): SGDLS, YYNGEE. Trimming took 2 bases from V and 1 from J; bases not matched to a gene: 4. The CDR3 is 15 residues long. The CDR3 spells CASSVGGRPQETQYF. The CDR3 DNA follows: TGTGCCAGCAGCGTTGGCGGGAGGCCCCAAGAGACCCAGTACTTC. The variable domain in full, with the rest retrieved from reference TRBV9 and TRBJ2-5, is DSGVTQTPKHLITATGQRVTLRCSPRSGDLSVYWYQQSLDQGLQFLIQYYNGEERAKGNILERFSAQQFPDLHSELNLSSLELGDSALYFCASSVGGRPQETQYFGPGTRLLVL.

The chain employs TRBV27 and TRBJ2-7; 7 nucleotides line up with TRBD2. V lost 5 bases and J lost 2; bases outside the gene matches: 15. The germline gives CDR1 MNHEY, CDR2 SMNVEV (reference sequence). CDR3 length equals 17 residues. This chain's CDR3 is CASSRSTLLRGTYEQYF. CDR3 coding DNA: TGTGCCAGCAGTCGATCCACCCTCTTGCGGGGGACCTACGAGCAGTACTTC.

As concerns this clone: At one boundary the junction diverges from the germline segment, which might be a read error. The CDR3 coding sequence is TGTGCCAGCAGATTAGGGTCGGGATATAACACCGGGGAGCTGTTTTTT. Protein sequence: CASRLGSGYNTGELFF. The chain has TRBV11-2 and TRBJ2-2, with D possibly matching TRBD2 (5 bases). This CDR3 contains 16 residues. In germline, CDR1 is SGHAT, CDR2 FQNNGV.

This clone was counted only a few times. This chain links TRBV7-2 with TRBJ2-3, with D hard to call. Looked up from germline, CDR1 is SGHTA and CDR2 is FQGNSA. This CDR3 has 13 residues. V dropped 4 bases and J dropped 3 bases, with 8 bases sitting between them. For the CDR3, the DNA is TGTGCCAGCAGCTCTACTTTTACAGATACGCAGTATTTT. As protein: CASSSTFTDTQYF. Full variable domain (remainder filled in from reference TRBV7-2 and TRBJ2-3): GAGVSQSPSNKVTEKGKDVELRCDPISGHTALYWYRQSLGQGLEFLIYFQGNSAPDKSGLPSDRFSAERTGGSVSTLTIQRTQQEDSAVYLCASSSTFTDTQYFGPGTRLTVL.

CDR3 loop: CASRAGGGVYEQYF. CDR3 DNA: TGCGCCAGCCGCGCCGGGGGGGGCGTCTACGAGCAGTACTTC. V is TRBV5-1 and J is TRBJ2-7, with 8 bases identical to TRBD2. V lost 7 bases and J lost 3; bases outside the gene matches: 9. Germline CDR1 reads SGHRS; CDR2 reads YFSETQ. The CDR3 spans 14 residues.

CDR3 coding DNA: TGTGCCAGCAGCCCAGGACAGGGTTACTACGAGCAGTACTTC. This gives the protein CASSPGQGYYEQYF. V and J are TRBV9 and TRBJ2-7; 8 bases map to TRBD1. V shed 4 bases and J 3 bases; nucleotides not matched to a gene: 6. The CDR3 loop spans 14 amino acids. Germline lookup yields CDR1 SGDLS and CDR2 YYNGEE.

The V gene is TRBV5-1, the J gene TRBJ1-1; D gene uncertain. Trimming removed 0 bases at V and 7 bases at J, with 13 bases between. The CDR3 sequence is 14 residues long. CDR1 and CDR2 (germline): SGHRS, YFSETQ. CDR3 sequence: CASSLVLYGDEAFF. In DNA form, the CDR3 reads TGCGCCAGCAGCTTGGTATTGTACGGGGATGAAGCTTTCTTT.

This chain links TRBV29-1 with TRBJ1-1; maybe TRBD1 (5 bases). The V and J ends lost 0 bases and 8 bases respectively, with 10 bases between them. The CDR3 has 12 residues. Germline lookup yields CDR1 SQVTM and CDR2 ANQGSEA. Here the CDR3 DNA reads TGCAGCGTTGAAGATCTTGGGGCAGAAGCTTTCTTT. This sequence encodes CSVEDLGAEAFF. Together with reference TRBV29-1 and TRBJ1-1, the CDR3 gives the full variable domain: SAVISQKPSRDICQRGTSLTIQCQVDSQVTMMFWYRQQPGQSLTLIATANQGSEATYESGFVIDKFPISRPNLTFSTLTVSNMSPEDSSIYLCSVEDLGAEAFFGQGTRLTVV.

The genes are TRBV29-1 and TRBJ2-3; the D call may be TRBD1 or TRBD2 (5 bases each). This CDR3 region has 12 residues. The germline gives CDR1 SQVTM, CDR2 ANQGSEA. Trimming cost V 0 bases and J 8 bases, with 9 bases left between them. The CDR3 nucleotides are TGCAGCGTTGAAGATGGGGGTAGTACGCAGTATTTT. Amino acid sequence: CSVEDGGSTQYF.

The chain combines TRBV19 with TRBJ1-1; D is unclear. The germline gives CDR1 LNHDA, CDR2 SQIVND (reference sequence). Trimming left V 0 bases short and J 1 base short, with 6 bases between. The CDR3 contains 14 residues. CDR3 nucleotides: TGTGCCAGTAGTATAGAGGAGACGAACACTGAAGCTTTCTTT. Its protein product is CASSIEETNTEAFF.

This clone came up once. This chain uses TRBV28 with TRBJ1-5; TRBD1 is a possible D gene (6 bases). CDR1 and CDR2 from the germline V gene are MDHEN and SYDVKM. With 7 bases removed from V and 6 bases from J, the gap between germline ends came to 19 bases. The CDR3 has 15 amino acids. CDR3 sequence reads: CASMGGGGAGQPQHF. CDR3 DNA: TGTGCCAGCATGGGGGGTGGGGGCGCGGGTCAGCCCCAGCATTTT.

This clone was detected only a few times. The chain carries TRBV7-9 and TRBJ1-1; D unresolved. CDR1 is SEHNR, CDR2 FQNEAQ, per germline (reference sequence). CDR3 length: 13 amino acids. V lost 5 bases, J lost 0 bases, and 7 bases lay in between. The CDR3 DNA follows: TGTGCCAGCAGCCCCCGGATGAACACTGAAGCTTTCTTT. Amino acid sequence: CASSPRMNTEAFF.

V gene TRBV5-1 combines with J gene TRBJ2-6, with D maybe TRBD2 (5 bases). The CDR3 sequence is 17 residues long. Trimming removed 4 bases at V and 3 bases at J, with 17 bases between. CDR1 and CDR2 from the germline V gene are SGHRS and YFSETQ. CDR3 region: CASSPLGRDIGANVLTF. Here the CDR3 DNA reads TGCGCCAGCAGCCCTCTAGGACGGGATATTGGGGCCAACGTCCTGACTTTC.

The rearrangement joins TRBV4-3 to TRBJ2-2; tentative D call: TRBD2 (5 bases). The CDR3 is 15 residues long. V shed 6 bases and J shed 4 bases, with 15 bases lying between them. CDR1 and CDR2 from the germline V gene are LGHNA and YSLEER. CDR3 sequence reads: CASRPEDWGTGELFF. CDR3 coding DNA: TGCGCCAGCAGACCCGAGGACTGGGGCACCGGGGAGCTGTTTTTT.

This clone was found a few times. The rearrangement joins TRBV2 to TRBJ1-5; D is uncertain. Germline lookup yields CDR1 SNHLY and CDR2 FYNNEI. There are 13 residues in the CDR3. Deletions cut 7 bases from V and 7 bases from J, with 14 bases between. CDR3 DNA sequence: TGTGCCAGCAATGGGAGGGCTGGGCAGCCCCAGCATTTT. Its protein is CASNGRAGQPQHF.

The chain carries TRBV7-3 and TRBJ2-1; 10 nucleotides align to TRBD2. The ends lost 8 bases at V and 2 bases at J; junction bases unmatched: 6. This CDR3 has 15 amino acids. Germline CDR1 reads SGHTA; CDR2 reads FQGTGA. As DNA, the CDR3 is TGTGCCAGCCGGGCTAGCGGGAGTGCCTACAATGAGCAGTTCTTC. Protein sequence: CASRASGSAYNEQFF.

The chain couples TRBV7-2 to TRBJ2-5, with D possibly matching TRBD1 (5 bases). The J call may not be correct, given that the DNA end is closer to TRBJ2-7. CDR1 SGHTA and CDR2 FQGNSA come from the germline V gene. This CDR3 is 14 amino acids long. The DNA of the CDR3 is TGTGCCAGCAGCTTAGGGCCAGGGAAGTACGAGCAGTACTTC. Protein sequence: CASSLGPGKYEQYF.

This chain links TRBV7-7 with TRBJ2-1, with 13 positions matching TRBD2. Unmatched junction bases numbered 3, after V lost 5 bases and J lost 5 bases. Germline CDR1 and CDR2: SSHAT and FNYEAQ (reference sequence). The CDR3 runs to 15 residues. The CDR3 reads CASSRGLAGDNEQFF. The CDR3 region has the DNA TGTGCCAGCAGCCGTGGACTAGCGGGGGACAATGAGCAGTTCTTC.

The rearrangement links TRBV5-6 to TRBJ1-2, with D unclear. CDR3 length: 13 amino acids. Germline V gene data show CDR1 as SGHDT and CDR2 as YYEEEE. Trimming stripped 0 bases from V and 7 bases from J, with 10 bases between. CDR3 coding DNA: TGTGCCAGCAGCTTGGGTGGTCTGATTGGCTACACCTTC. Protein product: CASSLGGLIGYTF.

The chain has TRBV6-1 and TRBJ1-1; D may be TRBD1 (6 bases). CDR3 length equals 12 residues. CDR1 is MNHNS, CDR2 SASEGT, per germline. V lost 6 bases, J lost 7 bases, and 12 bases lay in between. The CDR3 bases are TGTGCCAGCAGGGGGGCAGAAAATGAAGCTTTCTTT. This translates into CASRGAENEAFF.

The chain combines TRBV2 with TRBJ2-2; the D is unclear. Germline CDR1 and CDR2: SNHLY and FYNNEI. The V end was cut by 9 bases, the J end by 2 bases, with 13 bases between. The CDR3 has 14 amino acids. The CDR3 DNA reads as TGTGCCAGTGGGGTGGCGGCAAACACCGGGGAGCTGTTTTTT. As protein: CASGVAANTGELFF.

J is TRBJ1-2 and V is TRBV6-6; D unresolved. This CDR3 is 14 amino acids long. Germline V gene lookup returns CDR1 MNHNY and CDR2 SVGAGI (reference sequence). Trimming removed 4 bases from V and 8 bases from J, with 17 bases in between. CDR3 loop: CASSLRAGGGGYTF. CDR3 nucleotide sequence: TGTGCCAGCAGTTTGAGGGCCGGAGGTGGCGGCTACACCTTC.

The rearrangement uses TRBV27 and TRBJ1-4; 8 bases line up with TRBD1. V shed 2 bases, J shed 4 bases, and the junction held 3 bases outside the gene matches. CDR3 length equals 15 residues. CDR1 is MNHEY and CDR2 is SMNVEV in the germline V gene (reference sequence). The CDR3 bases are TGTGCCAGCAGTTTAGGGACAGGACTTAATGAAAAACTGTTTTTT. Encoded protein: CASSLGTGLNEKLFF.

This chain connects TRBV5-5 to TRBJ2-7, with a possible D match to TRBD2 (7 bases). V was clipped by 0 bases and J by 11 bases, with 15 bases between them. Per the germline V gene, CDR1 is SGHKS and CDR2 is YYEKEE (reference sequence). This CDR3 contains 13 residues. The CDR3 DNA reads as TGTGCCAGCAGCTTGGTTGGGGGGGCCGGGGAGTACTTC. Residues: CASSLVGGAGEYF.

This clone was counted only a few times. The CDR3 DNA follows: TGTGCCAGCGGCCTAGGATGGGGGACAGGGGGCTCCTACGAGCAGTACTTC. Protein sequence: CASGLGWGTGGSYEQYF. The chain couples TRBV21-1 to TRBJ2-7; no check of the table's D call, TRBD1, against the DNA was made. TRBV21-1 is marked as a pseudogene. This CDR3 has 17 residues.

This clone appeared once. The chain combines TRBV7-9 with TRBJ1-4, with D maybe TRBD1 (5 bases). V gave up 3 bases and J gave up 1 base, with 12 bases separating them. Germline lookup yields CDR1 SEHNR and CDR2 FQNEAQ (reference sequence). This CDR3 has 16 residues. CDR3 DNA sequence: TGTGCCAGCAGCTTGGGGAACGGGGGAACTAATGAAAAACTGTTTTTT. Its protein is CASSLGNGGTNEKLFF.